The subject of this entry is one TCR beta chain. Its antigen is still unknown. Assay used: immunoSEQ multiplex PCR; TCRdb lists only in-frame clones, some missing. Of roughly 1,100,000 clones listed, about 77% are singletons. The sample is drawn from a study of shared clonotypes between healthy human individuals. General study points: Among four donors, roughly 5% of naive CD4 clonotypes were found in common.

The origin of this receptor is a man between 18 and 29 years old in good health. The material sequenced was memory CD4+ T cells sorted from blood. Subset meaning: CD45RA-negative fraction.

This chain's CDR3 is CASSTSSGTSGSIGNEQFF. The CDR3 DNA is TGTGCCAGCAGCACGAGTTCCGGGACTAGCGGGAGTATTGGAAATGAGCAGTTCTTC. The V and J genes are TRBV9 and TRBJ2-1; 14 bases agree with TRBD2. The CDR3 runs 19 residues. With V trimmed by 4 bases and J by 7 bases, 16 bases remained unmatched. From germline, CDR1 is SGDLS and CDR2 YYNGEE.